Below, 20 T cell receptor beta chains from the same sample are listed, as sequenced in a study of blood T cell repertoires in COVID-19. Clones were read by immunoSEQ multiplex PCR, and TCRdb kept only the in-frame ones, dropping some. The repertoire has 250,000 to 300,000 clones, 88% of them found once; the top ten carry 10% to 13%. Input material: peripheral blood. The receptors derive from a woman aged 70 to 79 with COVID-19, enrolled during active disease.

The chain recombines TRBV5-5 with TRBJ1-1; no reliable D call. Germline V gives CDR1 SGHKS, CDR2 YYEKEE (reference sequence). The CDR3 sequence is 12 residues long. Trimming took 2 bases from V and 3 from J, leaving 5 bases between them. CDR3 sequence: CASSFLYTEAFF. Written as DNA, the CDR3 is TGTGCCAGCAGCTTTCTCTACACTGAAGCTTTCTTT.

V is TRBV19 and J is TRBJ2-7; weak D call: TRBD1 (6 bases). The CDR3 runs to 14 residues. V lost 0 bases and J 12 bases, leaving 18 bases between the germline ends. Germline V gives CDR1 LNHDA, CDR2 SQIVND (reference sequence). CDR3 DNA sequence: TGTGCCAGTAGTATAGACGTCCCGGCCAGGGGAGCGTACTTC. As protein: CASSIDVPARGAYF.

A note on this clone: The same CDR3 arises from other DNA sequences in this sample as well. This chain connects TRBV16 to TRBJ1-2; TRBD1 is a possible D gene (6 bases). The ends were cut back, 3 bases at V and 0 bases at J, with 14 bases in the middle. CDR1 is KGHSY, CDR2 FQNENV, per germline. CDR3 length equals 16 residues. For the CDR3, the DNA is TGTGCCAGCAGCCAGTCGGGGGGGCCAACTAACTATGGCTACACCTTC. Its protein is CASSQSGGPTNYGYTF. The whole variable domain, remainder taken from reference TRBV16 and TRBJ1-2, is GEEVAQTPKHLVRGEGQKAKLYCAPIKGHSYVFWYQQVLKNEFKFLISFQNENVFDETGMPKERFSAKCLPNSPCSLEIQATKLEDSAVYFCASSQSGGPTNYGYTFGSGTRLTVV.

V is TRBV6-2 or TRBV6-3 and J is TRBJ2-7, with 7 bases identical to TRBD2. CDR1 and CDR2 from the germline V gene are MNHEY and SVGEGT. J lost 5 bases, V lost 4 bases, and 11 bases had no gene match. The CDR3 extends over 15 amino acids. DNA for the CDR3: TGTGCCAGCAGTTCTCGCCAGAACGGGGGGAACGAGCAGTACTTC. Its protein product is CASSSRQNGGNEQYF.

This chain links TRBV27 with TRBJ2-2; maybe TRBD2 (5 bases). CDR3 size: 14 residues. From germline, CDR1 is MNHEY and CDR2 SMNVEV (reference sequence). The ends were cut back, 4 bases at V and 5 bases at J, with 11 bases in the middle. The CDR3 sequence: CASSSGDSTGELFF. In DNA, the CDR3 is TGTGCCAGCAGTTCCGGGGATTCTACCGGGGAGCTGTTTTTT.

The sample holds a few counts of this clone. The chain employs TRBV30 and TRBJ1-5, with 8 bases fitting TRBD1. The V gene end was trimmed by 4 bases and the J gene end by 6 bases; junction bases not matched to a gene: 14. Germline V gene lookup returns CDR1 GTSNPN and CDR2 SVGIG (reference sequence). The CDR3 sequence is 16 residues long. The CDR3 spells CAWTGQGLWSGQPQHF. DNA of the CDR3: TGTGCCTGGACTGGACAGGGTTTGTGGAGCGGTCAGCCCCAGCATTTT.

The CDR3 reads CASSGNGQVNEKLFF. CDR3 DNA sequence: TGTGCCAGTAGTGGAAATGGACAGGTTAATGAAAAACTGTTTTTT. The V gene is TRBV19, the J gene TRBJ1-4; the match to TRBD1 covers 7 bases. Looked up from germline, CDR1 is LNHDA and CDR2 is SQIVND (reference sequence). The CDR3 length is 15 residues. The junction had 7 bases not matched to a gene; V was cut back by 5 bases and J by 4 bases.

This chain uses TRBV7-9 with TRBJ1-1; D uncertain. Trimming pared 5 bases from V and 1 base from J, leaving 8 bases between. The CDR3 totals 13 residues. Germline values: CDR1 SEHNR, CDR2 FQNEAQ (reference sequence). The CDR3 coding sequence is TGTGCCAGCAGCCCATTCGGGAACACTGAAGCTTTCTTT. Its translation is CASSPFGNTEAFF.

This chain uses TRBV5-8 with TRBJ1-2; D is unresolved. CDR1 and CDR2 from the germline V gene are SGHTS and YDEGEE. V lost 4 bases and J lost 4, with 20 bases in between. CDR3 length equals 16 residues. CDR3 region: CASSTPRRRETYGYTF. The CDR3 DNA reads TGTGCCAGCAGCACTCCCCGGCGGAGAGAGACCTATGGCTACACCTTC.

CDR3 nucleotides: TGTGCCAGCAGCCAAACACAGGGGGCGCGCCAGCCCCAGCATTTT. Protein product: CASSQTQGARQPQHF. The V gene is TRBV6-6, the J gene TRBJ1-5; 9 bases fit TRBD1. The CDR3 is 15 amino acids. The V gene end was trimmed by 6 bases and the J gene end by 7 bases; junction bases not matched to a gene: 10. The germline CDR1 and CDR2 sequences are MNHNY and SVGAGI (reference sequence).

This chain joins TRBV5-5 and TRBJ2-1; TRBD2 matches at 8 bases. Germline values: CDR1 SGHKS, CDR2 YYEKEE (reference sequence). The CDR3 length is 16 residues. The V segment lost 6 bases and the J segment 6 bases; nucleotides outside the gene matches: 14. The CDR3 region has the DNA TGTGCCAGCACCCGGCAGTCTGGGACTAGTTCCAATGAGCAGTTCTTC. Its translation is CASTRQSGTSSNEQFF.

The rearrangement links TRBV11-2 to TRBJ2-3; D gene uncertain. Trimming pared 1 base from V and 4 bases from J, leaving 6 bases between. This CDR3 contains 13 residues. Per the germline V gene, CDR1 is SGHAT and CDR2 is FQNNGV. The CDR3 region has the DNA TGTGCCAGCAGCTTAGGTCTCGCAGATACGCAGTATTTT. Translating gives CASSLGLADTQYF.

The gene calls are TRBV28 and TRBJ1-1; a weak D match, TRBD1 (6 bases). This CDR3 spans 14 amino acids. The germline V and J ends were trimmed by 10 bases and 0 bases, with 15 bases remaining between them. CDR1 is MDHEN and CDR2 is SYDVKM in the germline V gene. CDR3 DNA sequence: TGTGCCACCGGGACACCTACTGTGAACACTGAAGCTTTCTTT. This encodes CATGTPTVNTEAFF.

The chain employs TRBV11-2 and TRBJ2-1, with 7 bases fitting TRBD2. The CDR3 has 13 amino acids. With V trimmed by 5 bases and J by 4 bases, 2 bases remained unmatched. Germline V gives CDR1 SGHAT, CDR2 FQNNGV. The CDR3 is CASSVSGYNEQFF. CDR3 bases: TGTGCCAGCAGCGTTAGCGGGTACAATGAGCAGTTCTTC.

This rearrangement joins TRBV5-5 to TRBJ2-1, with 8 bases fitting TRBD2. Trimming at V came to 6 bases and at J to 5 bases, leaving 13 bases not matched to a gene. CDR1 SGHKS and CDR2 YYEKEE come from the germline V gene (reference sequence). The CDR3 is 16 residues long. CDR3 in DNA: TGTGCCAGCACCCCTCCCCGACTAGCGAACCACAATGAGCAGTTCTTC. This codes for CASTPPRLANHNEQFF. Together with reference TRBV5-5 and TRBJ2-1, the CDR3 gives the full variable domain: DAGVTQSPTHLIKTRGQQVTLRCSPISGHKSVSWYQQVLGQGPQFIFQYYEKEERGRGNFPDRFSARQFPNYSSELNVNALLLGDSALYLCASTPPRLANHNEQFFGPGTRLTVL.

The rearrangement uses TRBV7-2 and TRBJ1-5; 7 bases align to TRBD1. V shed 5 bases and J 9 bases; nucleotides not matched to a gene: 13. The CDR3 length is 15 residues. The germline V gene encodes CDR1 SGHTA and CDR2 FQGNSA. The CDR3 loop is CASSAGGSGGAPQHF. The CDR3 DNA reads as TGTGCCAGCAGCGCAGGCGGGTCAGGGGGTGCGCCCCAGCATTTT.

V is TRBV6-5 and J is TRBJ1-1, with TRBD1 as a possible D gene (5 bases). V was shortened by 6 bases and J by 1 base, with 9 bases between the two germline ends. In germline, CDR1 is MNHEY, CDR2 SVGAGI. The CDR3 has 13 residues. CDR3 sequence reads: CASRGGTNTEAFF. Written as DNA, the CDR3 is TGTGCCAGCAGGGGGGGGACGAACACTGAAGCTTTCTTT.

This chain uses TRBV11-3 with TRBJ1-1; D unclear. The V gene lost 0 bases and the J gene lost 11 bases, with 13 bases spanning the gap. In germline, CDR1 is SGHNT, CDR2 YENEEA. CDR3 length: 13 amino acids. The CDR3 reads CASSLDLGNWAFF. CDR3 in DNA: TGTGCCAGCAGCTTAGATCTAGGCAACTGGGCTTTCTTT.

V is TRBV7-9 and J is TRBJ2-5; 7 nucleotides agree with TRBD1. V was clipped by 7 bases and J by 5 bases; unmatched bases: 10. Germline CDR1 and CDR2: SEHNR and FQNEAQ (reference sequence). The CDR3 is 14 amino acids. The CDR3 reads CASTQEGQQETQYF. CDR3 nucleotides: TGTGCCAGCACCCAAGAGGGACAGCAGGAGACCCAGTACTTC.

The chain recombines TRBV5-1 with TRBJ1-2, with unresolved D. The germline V gene encodes CDR1 SGHRS and CDR2 YFSETQ. The CDR3 is made up of 12 amino acids. Trimming shortened V by 0 bases and J by 5 bases, and 5 bases separated the two germline ends. The CDR3 DNA reads TGCGCCAGCAGCTTGGGTCAGTATGGCTACACCTTC. Residues: CASSLGQYGYTF.